One sample yielded the 21 T cell receptor beta chains listed below, sequenced in a study of blood T cell repertoires in COVID-19. Method: immunoSEQ multiplex PCR; TCRdb's copy keeps in-frame clones and lacks some. This sample yields about 140,000 clones, of which 84% are seen a single time; around 9.6% belongs to the top ten. The sequenced material came from peripheral blood. The receptors stem from a man aged 60 to 75 with active or convalescent COVID-19.

The genes are TRBV7-9 and TRBJ2-5; 10 bases agree with TRBD1. The CDR3 contains 15 residues. Germline V gene lookup returns CDR1 SEHNR and CDR2 FQNEAQ (reference sequence). Losses at the gene ends were 5 bases for V and 3 bases for J; bases not matched to a gene: 6. The CDR3 DNA reads as TGTGCCAGCAGCAACCGGGACAGGGGAGAAGAGACCCAGTACTTC. The encoded protein is CASSNRDRGEETQYF. Drawing the rest from reference TRBV7-9 and TRBJ2-5, the complete variable domain is DTGVSQNPRHKITKRGQNVTFRCDPISEHNRLYWYRQTLGQGPEFLTYFQNEAQLEKSRLLSDRFSAERPKGSFSTLEIQRTEQGDSAMYLCASSNRDRGEETQYFGPGTRLLVL.

This sequence joins TRBV2 and TRBJ2-2, with unresolved D. Germline-derived CDR1 and CDR2 are SNHLY and FYNNEI. This CDR3 is built from 15 residues. The germline V and J ends were trimmed by 4 bases and 2 bases, with 11 bases remaining between them. The CDR3 region has the DNA TGTGCCAGCAGTGTTATTGGCAGAAACACCGGGGAGCTGTTTTTT. It encodes CASSVIGRNTGELFF.

V gene TRBV6-1 combines with J gene TRBJ2-7; 7 nucleotides match TRBD1. The CDR3 totals 14 residues. Germline V gene sequence: CDR1 MNHNS, CDR2 SASEGT. The V segment lost 0 bases and the J segment 7 bases; nucleotides outside the gene matches: 6. The CDR3, as DNA: TGTGCCAGCAGTGAAGCGAGCAGGACAGGAGAGCAGTACGTC. Its protein product is CASSEASRTGEQYV.

The chain carries TRBV19 and TRBJ2-1, with 13 bases matching TRBD2. Per the germline V gene, CDR1 is LNHDA and CDR2 is SQIVND (reference sequence). Trimming removed 6 bases from V and 3 bases from J; junction bases left unmatched: 5. The CDR3 consists of 16 residues. CDR3 sequence reads: CASRPTSGGIYNEQFF. CDR3 DNA sequence: TGTGCCAGTAGGCCGACTAGCGGGGGGATCTACAATGAGCAGTTCTTC.

This clone was recorded only once. V and J are TRBV28 and TRBJ2-7, with a weak D call TRBD1 (6 bases). Germline V CDR1 and CDR2: MDHEN, SYDVKM. Trimming took 5 bases from V and 4 from J, leaving 15 bases between them. This CDR3 comprises 14 residues. CDR3 sequence (DNA): TGTGCCAGCAGTCAAACTAGGACAGTTTACGAGCAGTACGTC. Protein: CASSQTRTVYEQYV.

This sequence joins TRBV6-1 and TRBJ1-5; D is unresolved. The germline CDR1 and CDR2 sequences are MNHNS and SASEGT. The CDR3 covers 14 residues. V lost 0 bases and J 8 bases, leaving 11 bases between the germline ends. Here the CDR3 DNA reads TGTGCCAGCAGTGAAGCCGGGCCCGGGGAGCCCCAGCATTTT. Its translation: CASSEAGPGEPQHF.

This clone came up once. V gene TRBV5-8 combines with J gene TRBJ2-7; 10 bases agree with TRBD1. Per germline, CDR1 SGHTS and CDR2 YDEGEE. J gave up 7 bases and V 4 bases, and 14 bases lay outside the gene matches. The CDR3 sequence is 16 residues long. CDR3 sequence: CASSGNPGTGVGEQYV. As DNA, the CDR3 is TGTGCCAGCAGCGGAAACCCCGGGACAGGGGTGGGGGAGCAGTACGTC.

V is TRBV11-2 and J is TRBJ2-3; D gene unclear. Germline V lookup: CDR1 SGHAT, CDR2 FQNNGV. V lost 7 bases and J 0 bases, leaving 11 bases between the germline ends. The CDR3 covers 14 residues. The CDR3 DNA reads TGTGCCAGCAAACCTCCGGAGAGCACAGATACGCAGTATTTT. Its protein product is CASKPPESTDTQYF.

The chain recombines TRBV7-2 with TRBJ1-1; D gene unclear. The CDR3 loop spans 11 amino acids. Between the trimmed V and J ends, which lost 8 bases and 6 bases, there was a span of 10 bases. CDR1 is SGHTA and CDR2 is FQGNSA in the germline V gene. CDR3 DNA sequence: TGTGCCAGCCTTTGGCGGGCTGAAGCTTTCTTT. This sequence encodes CASLWRAEAFF.

The DNA of the CDR3 is TGTGCCAGCTCACGAGTCAGGGGCTCCTCCCCAGTCGAGCAGTACTTC. The encoded protein is CASSRVRGSSPVEQYF. This chain uses TRBV18 with TRBJ2-7, with a possible D match to TRBD1 (6 bases). Germline-derived CDR1 and CDR2 are KGHSH and LQKENI. Trimming removed 4 bases from V and 6 bases from J, with 22 bases in between. The CDR3 runs to 16 residues.

The rearrangement links TRBV6-5 to TRBJ2-3; 11 positions match TRBD2. CDR3 size: 16 residues. The V segment lost 2 bases and the J segment 4 bases; nucleotides outside the gene matches: 5. CDR1 MNHEY and CDR2 SVGAGI come from the germline V gene. The CDR3: CASSYGLAGGADTQYF. DNA of the CDR3: TGTGCCAGCAGTTACGGGCTAGCGGGAGGAGCAGATACGCAGTATTTT.

The V gene is TRBV27, the J gene TRBJ2-5, with a tentative D call TRBD2 (6 bases). CDR3 length: 15 residues. In germline, CDR1 is MNHEY, CDR2 SMNVEV (reference sequence). Trimming pared 2 bases from V and 5 bases from J, leaving 15 bases between. CDR3 residues: CASSLGIGGSETQYF. CDR3 DNA sequence: TGTGCCAGCAGTTTAGGGATCGGGGGTTCTGAGACCCAGTACTTC.

The chain couples TRBV29-1 to TRBJ1-1, with no clear D. Trimming stripped 0 bases from V and 3 bases from J, with 8 bases between. The length of the CDR3 is 13 residues. Per the germline V gene, CDR1 is SQVTM and CDR2 is ANQGSEA. Here the CDR3 DNA reads TGCAGCGTTGAAGACGGAGAGCACACTGAAGCTTTCTTT. Translated, it gives CSVEDGEHTEAFF.

V usage is TRBV6-5 and J usage is TRBJ1-5, with 8 bases aligning to TRBD1. The V gene's germline CDR1 is MNHEY and CDR2 SVGAGI. The CDR3 covers 15 residues. Trimming at V came to 7 bases and at J to 4 bases, leaving 9 bases not matched to a gene. This chain's CDR3 is CASMRQGQGNQPQHF. In DNA, the CDR3 is TGTGCCAGCATGCGACAGGGGCAGGGAAATCAGCCCCAGCATTTT.

V is TRBV12-3 or TRBV12-4 and J is TRBJ1-1; TRBD1 is a possible D gene (5 bases). V shed 6 bases and J shed 1 base, with 9 bases lying between them. The CDR3 spans 13 residues. The CDR3 nucleotides are TGTGCCAGCAGCCTGACAGAGAACACTGAAGCTTTCTTT. Amino acid sequence: CASSLTENTEAFF.

The rearrangement joins TRBV19 to TRBJ2-1; 7 bases align to TRBD1. Per the germline V gene, CDR1 is LNHDA and CDR2 is SQIVND (reference sequence). V lost 1 base, J lost 7 bases, and 7 bases stayed unmatched. This CDR3 is 15 amino acids long. CDR3 in DNA: TGTGCCAGTAGTATAGCGAAACAGGGGTGGAATGAGCAGTTCTTC. Its protein is CASSIAKQGWNEQFF.

V and J are TRBV5-6 and TRBJ2-2; 7 nucleotides line up with TRBD1. The CDR3 consists of 15 residues. J lost 4 bases, V lost 0 bases, and 3 bases had no gene match. Germline V CDR1 and CDR2: SGHDT, YYEEEE. In nucleotides, the CDR3 is TGTGCCAGCAGCTTGGAGGGGGCCGCCACCGGGGAGCTGTTTTTT. Translation: CASSLEGAATGELFF.

CDR3 DNA sequence: TGTGCCATCAGTGAAGGAACAGGGACCACCGGGGAGCTGTTTTTT. This encodes CAISEGTGTTGELFF. The rearrangement joins TRBV10-3 to TRBJ2-2; D may be TRBD1 (6 bases). V was trimmed by 3 bases and J by 4 bases, leaving 12 bases between them. This CDR3 is 15 amino acids long. Germline V lookup: CDR1 ENHRY, CDR2 SYGVKD.

The rearrangement joins TRBV23-1 to TRBJ1-5; TRBD1 is a possible D gene (5 bases). TRBV23-1 is sorted into the ORF group, with uncertain function. Between the trimmed V and J ends, which lost 6 bases and 2 bases, there was a span of 23 bases. The CDR3 is made up of 18 amino acids. The CDR3 sequence is CASRPTGDPGLGNQPQHF. The CDR3 DNA follows: TGCGCCAGCAGACCCACAGGCGATCCGGGACTCGGCAATCAGCCCCAGCATTTT.

The CDR3 region has the DNA TGTGCCAGCAGCTTAGACAGGGGGCCTAACTATGGCTACACCTTC. It is translated as CASSLDRGPNYGYTF. This chain uses TRBV7-2 with TRBJ1-2; 9 positions agree with TRBD1. CDR1 is SGHTA, CDR2 FQGNSA, per germline. V lost 1 base and J lost 0; bases outside the gene matches: 0. The CDR3 length is 15 residues.

V gene TRBV5-1 combines with J gene TRBJ1-4; possible D gene TRBD1, 6 bases. Per the germline V gene, CDR1 is SGHRS and CDR2 is YFSETQ. This CDR3 spans 14 amino acids. With 3 bases removed from V and 3 bases from J, the gap between germline ends came to 9 bases. The DNA for the CDR3 is TGCGCCAGCAGCTCGGGACACCCTAATGAAAAACTGTTTTTT. Its protein is CASSSGHPNEKLFF.